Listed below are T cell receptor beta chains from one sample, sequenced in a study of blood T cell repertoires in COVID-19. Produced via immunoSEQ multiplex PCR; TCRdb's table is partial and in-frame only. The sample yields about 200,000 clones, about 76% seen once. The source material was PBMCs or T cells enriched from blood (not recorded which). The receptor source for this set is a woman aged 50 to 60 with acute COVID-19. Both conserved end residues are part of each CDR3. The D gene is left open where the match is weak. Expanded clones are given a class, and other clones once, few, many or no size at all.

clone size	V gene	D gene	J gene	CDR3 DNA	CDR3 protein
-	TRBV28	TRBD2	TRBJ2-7	TGTGCCAGCAACCCAGGACTAGCGGGAAACGAGCAGTACTTC	CASNPGLAGNEQYF
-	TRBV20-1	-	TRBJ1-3	TGCAGTGCTAGTCCGGGAAGCTCTGGAAACACCATATATTTT	CSASPGSSGNTIYF
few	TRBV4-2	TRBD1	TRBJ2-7	TGTGCCAGCAGCCAAGAGGGACAGGGCCTCTACGAGCAGTACTTC	CASSQEGQGLYEQYF
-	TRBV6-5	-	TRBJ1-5	TGTGCCAGCAGCCGAGGGTATAACCAGCCCCAGCATTTT	CASSRGYNQPQHF
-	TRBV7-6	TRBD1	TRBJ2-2	TGTGCCAGCAGCTTACTGGACAGGGGGCGCATCGGGGAGCTGTTTTTT	CASSLLDRGRIGELFF
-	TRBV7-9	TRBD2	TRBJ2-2	TGTGCCAGCAGCTTAGGAGAACTAGCGGGGCCCACCGGGGAGCTGTTTTTT	CASSLGELAGPTGELFF
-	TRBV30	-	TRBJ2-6	TGTGCCTGGTCTTCTGGGGCCAACGTCCTGACTTTC	CAWSSGANVLTF
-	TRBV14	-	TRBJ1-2	TGTGCCAGCAGCCTCGCGAACTATGGCTACACCTTC	CASSLANYGYTF
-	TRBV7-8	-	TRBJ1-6	TGTGCCAGCAGCTCAACAATCCACGGGGGTAATTCACCCCTCCACTTT	CASSSTIHGGNSPLHF
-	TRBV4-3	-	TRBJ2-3	TGCGCCAGCAGCCAGTACAGGGAAATCACAGATACGCAGTATTTT	CASSQYREITDTQYF
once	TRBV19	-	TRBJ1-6	TGTGCCAGTAGTATCGCCGGTACGGGTCGCGGGAATTCACCCCTCCACTTT	CASSIAGTGRGNSPLHF
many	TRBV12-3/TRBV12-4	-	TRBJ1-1	TGTGCCAGCAGACAGGGACTGAACACTGAAGCTTTCTTT	CASRQGLNTEAFF
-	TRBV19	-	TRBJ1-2	TGTGCCAGTAGTATTACCGAGTTTAACTATGGCTACACCTTC	CASSITEFNYGYTF
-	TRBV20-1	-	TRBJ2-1	TGCAGTGCCCTGACGGGAGCGAAGGTCTTC	CSALTGAKVF
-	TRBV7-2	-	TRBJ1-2	TGTGCCAGCAGCTTACGGCAGGGGAATGGCTACACCTTC	CASSLRQGNGYTF
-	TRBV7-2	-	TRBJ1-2	TGTGCCAGCAGCTTAGAGAGCTGGCGGGGCTACACCTTC	CASSLESWRGYTF
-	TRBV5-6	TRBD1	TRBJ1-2	TGTGCCAGCAGCCCAGGACAGGGTTGGGGCTACACCTTC	CASSPGQGWGYTF
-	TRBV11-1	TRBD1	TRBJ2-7	TGTGCCAGCAGCTTAGGCCAGACAGGGAGCCGGTTCGAGCAGTACTTC	CASSLGQTGSRFEQYF
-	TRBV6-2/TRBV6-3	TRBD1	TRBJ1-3	TGTGCCAGCAGTACCGGGACAGCGTACTTTTCTGGAAACACCATATATTTT	CASSTGTAYFSGNTIYF
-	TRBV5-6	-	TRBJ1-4	TGTGCCAGCAGACGGGGTGTGGATGAAAAACTGTTTTTT	CASRRGVDEKLFF
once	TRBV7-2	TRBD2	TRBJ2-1	TGTGCCAGCAGCCTGTGGCCGTTGGCTAGCGGGAGGGATGAGGAGCAGTTCTTC	CASSLWPLASGRDEEQFF
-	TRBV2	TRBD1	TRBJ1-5	TGTGCCAGCAGCCGACAGGGGACTCCTAATCAGCCCCAGCATTTT	CASSRQGTPNQPQHF
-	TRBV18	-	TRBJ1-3	TGTGCCAGCTCACCAGGACAGATCCCCTCTGGAAACACCATATATTTT	CASSPGQIPSGNTIYF
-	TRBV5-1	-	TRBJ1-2	TGCGCCAGCAGCTTGGGACAGAGTAACTATGGCTACACCTTC	CASSLGQSNYGYTF
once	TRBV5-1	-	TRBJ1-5	TGCGCCAGCAGCTTGGGCAGGGATCAGCCCCAGCATTTT	CASSLGRDQPQHF
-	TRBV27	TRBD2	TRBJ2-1	TGTGCCAGCAGTGGACAGTCTAGCGGGAGGGCCTATCGGCAGTTCTTC	CASSGQSSGRAYRQFF
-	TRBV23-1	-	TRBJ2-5	TGCGCCAGCAGTCAATCGTGGCAGGGGAACCCAGAGACCCAGTACTTC	CASSQSWQGNPETQYF
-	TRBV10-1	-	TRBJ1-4	TGCGCCAGCAACACCCCCCGGACAGAAGCAACTAATGAAAAACTGTTTTTT	CASNTPRTEATNEKLFF
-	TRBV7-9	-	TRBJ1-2	TGTGCCAGCAGCTCGATGGACAATAACTATGGCTACACCTTC	CASSSMDNNYGYTF
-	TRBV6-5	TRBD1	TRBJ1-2	TGTGCCAGCAGGAAAGACAGGGTAGGCTATGGCTACACCTTC	CASRKDRVGYGYTF
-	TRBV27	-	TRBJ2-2	TGTGCCAGCAGTAACAGAGTACCGAACACCGGGGAGCTGTTTTTT	CASSNRVPNTGELFF
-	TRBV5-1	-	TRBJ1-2	TGCGCCAGCAGCTTGCTCTCGGGATTCTCTAACTATGGCTACACCTTC	CASSLLSGFSNYGYTF
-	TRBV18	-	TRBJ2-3	TGTGCCAGCTCACCACCGAATGCTTTGGGCAGGGCAGCTTCTAGCACAGATACGCAGTATTTT	CASSPPNALGRAASSTDTQYF
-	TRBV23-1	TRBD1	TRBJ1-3	TGCGCCAGCAGTCAATCGAAGGACAGGGGTGGAAACACCATATATTTT	CASSQSKDRGGNTIYF
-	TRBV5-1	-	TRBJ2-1	TGCGCCAGCAGCTTAGGACACGGATACAATGAGCAGTTCTTC	CASSLGHGYNEQFF
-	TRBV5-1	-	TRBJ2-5	TGCGCCAGCAGCTTGGCGACAGGCCAAGAGACCCAGTACTTC	CASSLATGQETQYF
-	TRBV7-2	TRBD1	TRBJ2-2	TGTGCCAGCAGCTCCAACAGGGGGCTGAACACCGGGGAGCTGTTTTTT	CASSSNRGLNTGELFF
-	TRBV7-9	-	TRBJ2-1	TGTGCCAGCAGCTTGGCTAGGGGCAATGAGCAGTTCTTC	CASSLARGNEQFF
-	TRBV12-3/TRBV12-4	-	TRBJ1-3	TGTGCCAGCAGTTTAGCGCTCACTAACACCATATATTTT	CASSLALTNTIYF
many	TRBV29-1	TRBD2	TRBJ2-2	TGCAGCGCCCCGGGACTAGCGGGATTTGATGGCACCGGGGAGCTGTTTTTT	CSAPGLAGFDGTGELFF
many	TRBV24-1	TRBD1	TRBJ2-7	TGTGCCACCAGTGATAACAGGGGCGGTACGTCCGAGCAGTACTTC	CATSDNRGGTSEQYF
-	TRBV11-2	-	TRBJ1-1	TGTGCCAGCAGCTTAGTGGGCCAAATGAACACTGAAGCTTTCTTT	CASSLVGQMNTEAFF
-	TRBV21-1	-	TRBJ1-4	TGTGCCAGCAGCAATGGCAGGGTAAAGGAAAAACTGTTTTTT	CASSNGRVKEKLFF
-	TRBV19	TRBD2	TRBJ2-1	TGTGCCAGTAGTATAGGTGCGCTAGCGGTTTACAATGAGCAGTTCTTC	CASSIGALAVYNEQFF
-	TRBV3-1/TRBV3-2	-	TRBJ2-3	TGTGCCAGCAGCCAAAGTCCCGACAGGGAGGTCGATACGCAGTATTTT	CASSQSPDREVDTQYF